This T cell receptor (beta chain) is from a study of shared clonotypes between healthy human individuals. At the level of the study: Aged between 18 and 49, the donors were a couple of women and a few men.

Study observations and caveats: The researchers took only blood, and tissue repertoires probably look different.

The table came from immunoSEQ multiplex PCR; TCRdb's copy has only in-frame clones and leaves some out. The table lists approximately 2,200,000 clones, about 93% of them singletons. V was shortened by 0 bases and J by 5 bases, with 14 bases between the two germline ends. Germline CDR1 and CDR2: SGDLS and YYNGEE. This CDR3 spans 15 amino acids. As concerns this clone: The antigen is undetermined.

CD45RO-negative, CCR7-selected cells formed the naive CD8 fraction, which excluded terminally differentiated effector memory CD45RA+ cells. This receptor was identified in a man aged 18 to 29 in good health. Some clones in this sample may be carry-over from other donors' samples. The source material was naive CD8+ T cells from PBMCs. The V call is TRBV9, the J call TRBJ1-2, with D tentatively TRBD1 (6 bases). CDR3 region: CASSVAVRGEYGYTF. For the CDR3, the DNA is TGTGCCAGCAGCGTAGCTGTCAGGGGAGAGTATGGCTACACCTTC.